This T cell receptor beta chain comes out of a study of OX40 agonist ivuxolimab in advanced cancers. Findings and limits, study-wide: With doses of 0.1 to 3.0 mg/kg, CD4+ and CD8+ blood T cells had undergone clonal expansion by week 6.

Sequenced by immunoSEQ multiplex PCR; TCRdb stores in-frame clones only, minus some. The sample holds tens of thousands of clones; 91% are singletons and the top ten take 4% to 4.5%. As to this clone: Its antigen is not identified.

Trimming removed 4 bases from V and 5 bases from J, with 12 bases in between. The CDR3 length is 14 residues. Germline assignment: CDR1 KGHSH and CDR2 LQKENI. The sequencing here drew on CD4+ or CD8+ T cells sorted from blood, taken in a trial of the OX40 agonist ivuxolimab. The V and J genes are TRBV18 and TRBJ1-5; TRBD1 is a possible D gene (6 bases). This sequence originates from an adult with an advanced solid tumor such as melanoma, head and neck, liver or kidney cancer. The CDR3 spells CASSRDISDQPQHF. CDR3 sequence (DNA): TGTGCCAGCTCACGGGACATTTCAGATCAGCCCCAGCATTTT. Full variable domain (outside the CDR3, taken from reference TRBV18 and TRBJ1-5): NAGVMQNPRHLVRRRGQEARLRCSPMKGHSHVYWYRQLPEEGLKFMVYLQKENIIDESGMPKERFSAEFPKEGPSILRIQQVVRGDSAAYFCASSRDISDQPQHFGDGTRLSIL.